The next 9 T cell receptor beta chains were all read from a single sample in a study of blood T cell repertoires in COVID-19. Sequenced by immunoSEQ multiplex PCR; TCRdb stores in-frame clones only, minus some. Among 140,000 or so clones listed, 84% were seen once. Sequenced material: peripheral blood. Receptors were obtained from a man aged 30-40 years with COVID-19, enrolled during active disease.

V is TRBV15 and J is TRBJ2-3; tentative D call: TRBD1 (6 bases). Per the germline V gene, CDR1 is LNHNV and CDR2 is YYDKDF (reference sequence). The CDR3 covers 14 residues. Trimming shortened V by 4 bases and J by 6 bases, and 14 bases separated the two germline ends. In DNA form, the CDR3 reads TGTGCCACCAGCACAAGACAGGCTACGGATACGCAGTATTTT. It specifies CATSTRQATDTQYF.

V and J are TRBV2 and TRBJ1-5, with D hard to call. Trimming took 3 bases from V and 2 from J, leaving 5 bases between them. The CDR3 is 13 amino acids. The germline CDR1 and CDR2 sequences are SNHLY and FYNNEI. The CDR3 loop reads CASSDGGNQPQHF. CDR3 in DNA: TGTGCCAGCAGTGACGGGGGCAATCAGCCCCAGCATTTT.

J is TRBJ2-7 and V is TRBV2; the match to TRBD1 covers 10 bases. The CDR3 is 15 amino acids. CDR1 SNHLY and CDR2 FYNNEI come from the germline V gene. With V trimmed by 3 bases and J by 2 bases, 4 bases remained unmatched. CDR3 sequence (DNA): TGTGCCAGCAGTGAGAGGACAGGGGGAACCTACGAGCAGTACTTC. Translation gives CASSERTGGTYEQYF. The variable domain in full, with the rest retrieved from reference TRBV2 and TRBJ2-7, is EPEVTQTPSHQVTQMGQEVILRCVPISNHLYFYWYRQILGQKVEFLVSFYNNEISEKSEIFDDQFSVERPDGSNFTLKIRSTKLEDSAMYFCASSERTGGTYEQYFGPGTRLTVT.

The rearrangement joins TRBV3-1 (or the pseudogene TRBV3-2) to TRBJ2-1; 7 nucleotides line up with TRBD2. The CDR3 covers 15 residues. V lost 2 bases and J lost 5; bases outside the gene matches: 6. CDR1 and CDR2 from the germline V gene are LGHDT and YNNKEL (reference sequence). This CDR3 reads CASSQTRDYHNEQFF. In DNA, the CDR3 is TGTGCCAGCAGCCAAACCCGGGACTACCACAATGAGCAGTTCTTC.

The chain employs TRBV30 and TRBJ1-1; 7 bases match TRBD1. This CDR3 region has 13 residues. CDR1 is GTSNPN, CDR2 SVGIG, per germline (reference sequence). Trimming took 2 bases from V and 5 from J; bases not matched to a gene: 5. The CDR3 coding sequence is TGTGCCTGGAGTAAGGGGGCGGGAACTGAAGCTTTCTTT. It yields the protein CAWSKGAGTEAFF.

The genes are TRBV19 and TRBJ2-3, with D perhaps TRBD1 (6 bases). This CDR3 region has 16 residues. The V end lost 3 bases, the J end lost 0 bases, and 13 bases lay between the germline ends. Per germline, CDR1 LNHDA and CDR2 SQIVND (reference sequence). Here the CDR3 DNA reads TGTGCCAGTAGTATGACCAGGGGATCTAGCACAGATACGCAGTATTTT. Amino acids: CASSMTRGSSTDTQYF.

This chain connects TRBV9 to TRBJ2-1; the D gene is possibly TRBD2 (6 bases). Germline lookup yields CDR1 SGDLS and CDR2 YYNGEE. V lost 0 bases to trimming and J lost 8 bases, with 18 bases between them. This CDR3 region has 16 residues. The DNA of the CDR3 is TGTGCCAGCAGCGTAGACGCGGGAATTCGGGGCGATGAGCAGTTCTTC. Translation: CASSVDAGIRGDEQFF.

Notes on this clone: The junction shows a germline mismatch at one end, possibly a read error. Here the CDR3 DNA reads TGTGCCAGCAGCTACCGGGACTACCTCATCTTC. Its translation is CASSYRDYLIF. The chain combines TRBV7-9 with TRBJ2-7; the match to TRBD2 covers 7 bases. CDR3 length equals 11 residues. Germline V gene lookup returns CDR1 SEHNR and CDR2 FQNEAQ (reference sequence). The whole variable domain, remainder taken from reference TRBV7-9 and TRBJ2-7, is DTGVSQNPRHKITKRGQNVTFRCDPISEHNRLYWYRQTLGQGPEFLTYFQNEAQLEKSRLLSDRFSAERPKGSFSTLEIQRTEQGDSAMYLCASSYRDYLIFGPGTRLTVT.

This chain's CDR3 is CASSQDSGRINYGYTF. CDR3 in DNA: TGTGCCAGCAGCCAAGATTCCGGCAGGATTAACTATGGCTACACCTTC. The rearrangement links TRBV3-1 (or the pseudogene TRBV3-2) to TRBJ1-2, with D uncertain. The CDR3 extends over 16 amino acids. V was trimmed by 0 bases and J by 1 base, leaving 12 bases between them. The germline V gene has CDR1 LGHDT and CDR2 YNNKEL (reference sequence).